This TCR beta chain is from a study of T cell repertoires in cytomegalovirus infection. The study's findings and limits: In two of eight donors, the top clonotype was HLA-C-restricted CMV-specific.

A single record per CDR3 protein comes from TCRdb applying MiXCR to the reads. The top ten hold under 8.5% of the sample, which has hundreds of thousands of distinct CDR3 sequences, more than 20% seen once. With regard to this clonotype: Its antigen is currently unknown.

From germline, CDR1 is DFQATT and CDR2 SNEGSKA (reference sequence). This CDR3 region has 14 residues. V lost 6 bases to trimming and J lost 2 bases; unmatched junction nucleotides: 5. The chain links TRBV20-1 to TRBJ2-7; TRBD2 matches 12 bases. Sequencing was carried out using CD8+ T cells from PBMCs. This sequence was found in a human donor in good health (CMV status not recorded). Some clones in this sample may be carry-over from other donors' samples. The CDR3 here is CSAWTSGETYEQYF. CDR3 nucleotide sequence: TGCAGTGCCTGGACTAGCGGGGAAACCTACGAGCAGTACTTC.